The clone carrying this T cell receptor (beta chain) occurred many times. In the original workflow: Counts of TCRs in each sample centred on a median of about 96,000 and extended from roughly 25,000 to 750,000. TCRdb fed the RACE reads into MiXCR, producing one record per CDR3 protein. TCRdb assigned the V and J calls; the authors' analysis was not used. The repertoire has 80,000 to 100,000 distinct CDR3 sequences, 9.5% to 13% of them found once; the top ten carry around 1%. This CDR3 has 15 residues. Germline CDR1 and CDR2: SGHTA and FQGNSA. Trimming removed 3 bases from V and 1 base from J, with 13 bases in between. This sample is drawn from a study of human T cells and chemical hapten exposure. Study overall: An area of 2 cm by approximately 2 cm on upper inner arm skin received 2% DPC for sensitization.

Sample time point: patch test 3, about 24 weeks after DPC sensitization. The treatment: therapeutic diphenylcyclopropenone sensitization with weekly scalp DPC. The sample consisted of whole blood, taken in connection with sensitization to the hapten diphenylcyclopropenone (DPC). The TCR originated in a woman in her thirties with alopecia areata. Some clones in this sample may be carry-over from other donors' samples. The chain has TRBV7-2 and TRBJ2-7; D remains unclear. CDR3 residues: CASSFGNLPSYEQYF. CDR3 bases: TGTGCCAGCAGCTTTGGGAATCTCCCATCCTACGAGCAGTACTTC.